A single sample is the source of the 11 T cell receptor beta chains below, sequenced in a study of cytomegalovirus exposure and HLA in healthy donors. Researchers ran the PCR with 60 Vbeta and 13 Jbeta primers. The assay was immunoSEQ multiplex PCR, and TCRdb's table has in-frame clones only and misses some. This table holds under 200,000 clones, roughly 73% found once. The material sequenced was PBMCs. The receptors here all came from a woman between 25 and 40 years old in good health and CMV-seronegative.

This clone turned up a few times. CDR3 in DNA: TGTGCCAGCAAGATCATGGGACAGGGGGGTGTCGGGCCGTTCTTC. Amino acids: CASKIMGQGGVGPFF. The V gene is TRBV2, the J gene TRBJ2-1, with 11 bases matching TRBD1. J lost 15 bases, V lost 7 bases, and 17 bases had no gene match. Germline CDR1 is SNHLY and CDR2 is FYNNEI. This CDR3 has 15 amino acids.

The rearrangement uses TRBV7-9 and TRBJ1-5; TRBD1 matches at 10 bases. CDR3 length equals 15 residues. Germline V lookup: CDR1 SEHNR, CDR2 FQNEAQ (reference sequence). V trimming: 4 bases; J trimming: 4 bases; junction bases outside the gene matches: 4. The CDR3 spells CASSSGTGVNQPQHF. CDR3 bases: TGTGCCAGCAGCTCCGGGACAGGGGTGAATCAGCCCCAGCATTTT.

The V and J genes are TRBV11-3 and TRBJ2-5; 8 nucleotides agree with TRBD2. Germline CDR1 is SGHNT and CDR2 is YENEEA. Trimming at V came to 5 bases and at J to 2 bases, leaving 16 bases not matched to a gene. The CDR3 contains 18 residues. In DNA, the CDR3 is TGTGCCAGCAGCCCCGGGGAGGTGAGCGGGGGATTGCAAGAGACCCAGTACTTC. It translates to CASSPGEVSGGLQETQYF.

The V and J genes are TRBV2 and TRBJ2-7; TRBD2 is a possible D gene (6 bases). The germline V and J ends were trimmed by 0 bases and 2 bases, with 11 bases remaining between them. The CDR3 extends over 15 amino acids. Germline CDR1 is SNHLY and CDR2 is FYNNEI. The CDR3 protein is CASSEAGTPAYEQYF. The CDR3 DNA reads TGTGCCAGCAGTGAAGCAGGGACTCCCGCCTACGAGCAGTACTTC.

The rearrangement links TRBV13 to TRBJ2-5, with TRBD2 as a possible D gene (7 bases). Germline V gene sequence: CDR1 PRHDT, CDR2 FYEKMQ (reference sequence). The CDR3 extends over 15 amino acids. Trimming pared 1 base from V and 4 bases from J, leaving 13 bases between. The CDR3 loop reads CASSLVRGARETQYF. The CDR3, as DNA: TGTGCCAGCAGCTTAGTCCGGGGGGCTAGAGAGACCCAGTACTTC.

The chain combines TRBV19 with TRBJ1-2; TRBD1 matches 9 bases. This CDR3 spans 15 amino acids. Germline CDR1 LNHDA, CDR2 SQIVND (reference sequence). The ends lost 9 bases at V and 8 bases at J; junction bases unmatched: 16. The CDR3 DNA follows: TGTGCCAGCACCCCATATGAGGACAGGGGTGGAGGCTACACCTTC. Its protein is CASTPYEDRGGGYTF.

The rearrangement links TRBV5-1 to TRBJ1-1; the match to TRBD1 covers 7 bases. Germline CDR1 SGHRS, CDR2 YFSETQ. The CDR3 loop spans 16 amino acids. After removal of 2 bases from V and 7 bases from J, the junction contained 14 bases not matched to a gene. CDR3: CASSLGGRGELGEAFF. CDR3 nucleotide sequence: TGCGCCAGCAGCTTAGGGGGCAGGGGTGAGTTGGGTGAAGCTTTCTTT.

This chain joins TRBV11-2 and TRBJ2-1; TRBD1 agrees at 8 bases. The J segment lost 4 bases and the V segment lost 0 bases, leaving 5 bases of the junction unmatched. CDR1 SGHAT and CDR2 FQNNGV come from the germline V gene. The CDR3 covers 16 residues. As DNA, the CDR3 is TGTGCCAGCAGCTTAGAGGACAGGGTTTTATACAATGAGCAGTTCTTC. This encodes CASSLEDRVLYNEQFF.

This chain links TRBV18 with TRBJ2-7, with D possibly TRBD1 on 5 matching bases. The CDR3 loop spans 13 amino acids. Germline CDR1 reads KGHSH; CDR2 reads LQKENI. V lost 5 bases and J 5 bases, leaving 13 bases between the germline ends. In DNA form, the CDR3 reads TGTGCCAGCTCAAGAGGCAGGGATAACGAGCAGTACTTC. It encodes CASSRGRDNEQYF.

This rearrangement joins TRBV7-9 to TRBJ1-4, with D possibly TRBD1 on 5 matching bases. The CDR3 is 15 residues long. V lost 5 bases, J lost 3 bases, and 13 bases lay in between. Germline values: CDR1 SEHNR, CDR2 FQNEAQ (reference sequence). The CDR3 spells CASSMTANPNEKLFF. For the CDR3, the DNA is TGTGCCAGCAGCATGACAGCAAATCCTAATGAAAAACTGTTTTTT.

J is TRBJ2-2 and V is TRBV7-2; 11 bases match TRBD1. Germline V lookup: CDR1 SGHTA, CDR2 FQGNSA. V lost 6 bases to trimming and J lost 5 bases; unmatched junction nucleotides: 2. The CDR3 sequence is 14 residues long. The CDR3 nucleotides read TGTGCCAGCAGTTGGGACAGGGGGACCGGGGAGCTGTTTTTT. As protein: CASSWDRGTGELFF.